Listed below are T cell receptor beta chains from one sample, sequenced in a study of breast tumors, draining lymph nodes, adjacent tissues. TCRdb independently ran MiXCR on the multiplex PCR reads; one entry per CDR3 protein. This table holds under 15,000 distinct CDR3 sequences, roughly 34% found once. The sample consisted of breast tumor tissue. The receptor set was obtained from a female donor with breast cancer. Some clones in this sample may be carry-over from other donors' samples. The CDR3 runs from the conserved cysteine through the conserved F or W. The D gene is left open where the match is weak. Expanded clones are given a class, and other clones once, few, many or no size at all.

CDR3nt: TGTGCCAGCTCATCAGGGGGCGGTCAGCCCCAGCATTTT; CDR3aa: CASSSGGGQPQHF; v_gene: TRBV6-5; j_gene: TRBJ1-5; abundance: NA; d_gene: TRBD1
CDR3nt: TGCGCCAGCAGCTTGGGCGGGAACAGGAATGAGCAGTTCTTC; CDR3aa: CASSLGGNRNEQFF; v_gene: TRBV5-1; j_gene: TRBJ2-1; abundance: many; d_gene: NA
CDR3nt: TGTGCCAGTAGCCTTTCACAGGGGGCTGGGGCCAACGTCCTGACTTTC; CDR3aa: CASSLSQGAGANVLTF; v_gene: TRBV19; j_gene: TRBJ2-6; abundance: few; d_gene: TRBD1
CDR3nt: TGTGCCAGCAGCTTATATACACCCACAGATACGCAGTATTTT; CDR3aa: CASSLYTPTDTQYF; v_gene: TRBV7-2; j_gene: TRBJ2-3; abundance: many; d_gene: NA
CDR3nt: TGCAGTGCTAGAGTCGGGTCCTATAATTCACCCCTCCACTTT; CDR3aa: CSARVGSYNSPLHF; v_gene: TRBV20-1; j_gene: TRBJ1-6; abundance: NA; d_gene: NA
CDR3nt: TGCAGTGCTAGAGAGAACACTGAAGCTTTCTTT; CDR3aa: CSARENTEAFF; v_gene: TRBV20-1; j_gene: TRBJ1-1; abundance: few; d_gene: NA
CDR3nt: TGCGCCAGCAGCTTGCAGGGCTCCTACGAGCAGTACTTC; CDR3aa: CASSLQGSYEQYF; v_gene: TRBV5-1; j_gene: TRBJ2-7; abundance: medium-sized; d_gene: NA
CDR3nt: TGTGCCAGCTCCACCACGACGGACACCGGGACCCAGTACTTC; CDR3aa: CASSTTTDTGTQYF; v_gene: TRBV18; j_gene: TRBJ2-5; abundance: NA; d_gene: NA
CDR3nt: TGCGCCAGCAGCTGGAGGCTAGCGGATGGCAATGAGCAGTTCTTC; CDR3aa: CASSWRLADGNEQFF; v_gene: TRBV5-1; j_gene: TRBJ2-1; abundance: medium-sized; d_gene: TRBD2
CDR3nt: TGTGCCAGCAGCCGGGGACTAGCGGGGATTGGCTCCTACAATGAGCAGTTCTTC; CDR3aa: CASSRGLAGIGSYNEQFF; v_gene: TRBV7-2; j_gene: TRBJ2-1; abundance: NA; d_gene: TRBD2
CDR3nt: TGTGCCAGCAGTTACGGTGGTAGTGGGGACAGGGGGCGCGGTGCCTACACCTTC; CDR3aa: CASSYGGSGDRGRGAYTF; v_gene: TRBV6-6; j_gene: TRBJ1-2; abundance: many; d_gene: TRBD1
CDR3nt: TGCAGCCCCCGGACTAGCGCTAGCGATGAGCAGTTCTTC; CDR3aa: CSPRTSASDEQFF; v_gene: TRBV29-1; j_gene: TRBJ2-1; abundance: many; d_gene: TRBD2
CDR3nt: TGTGCCAGCAGCCAAGGTTTTAGCGGGGGTCAAAGCTCCTGCAATGAGCAGTTCTTC; CDR3aa: CASSQGFSGGQSSCNEQFF; v_gene: TRBV3-1; j_gene: TRBJ2-1; abundance: NA; d_gene: TRBD2
CDR3nt: TGTGCCAGCTGTCAAAGGGAGGGATCCTACAATGAGCAGTTCTTC; CDR3aa: CASCQREGSYNEQFF; v_gene: TRBV6-1; j_gene: TRBJ2-1; abundance: NA; d_gene: TRBD2
CDR3nt: TGCAGTGCTAGTACTGAAGGAAACACCATATATTTT; CDR3aa: CSASTEGNTIYF; v_gene: TRBV20-1; j_gene: TRBJ1-3; abundance: NA; d_gene: NA
CDR3nt: TGTGCCAGCAGCCAAGGCAGGGGGCTAGCCAAAAACATTCAGTACTTC; CDR3aa: CASSQGRGLAKNIQYF; v_gene: TRBV14; j_gene: TRBJ2-4; abundance: NA; d_gene: TRBD1
CDR3nt: TGTGCCAGTAACGCACAGGGGTGGGACAATGAGCAGTTCTTC; CDR3aa: CASNAQGWDNEQFF; v_gene: TRBV19; j_gene: TRBJ2-1; abundance: NA; d_gene: TRBD1
CDR3nt: TGTGCCAGCAGCCCACGACAGGGGGCGGCTTACGAGCAGTACTTC; CDR3aa: CASSPRQGAAYEQYF; v_gene: TRBV3-1; j_gene: TRBJ2-7; abundance: many; d_gene: TRBD1
CDR3nt: TGCAGTGCTCGCCTGACTAGCGGGAGGGCAGGCAATGAGCAGTTCTTC; CDR3aa: CSARLTSGRAGNEQFF; v_gene: TRBV20-1; j_gene: TRBJ2-1; abundance: NA; d_gene: TRBD2
CDR3nt: TGTGCCAGCAGTGTGGGACAGGGCGGCGGCTACACCTTC; CDR3aa: CASSVGQGGGYTF; v_gene: TRBV6-1; j_gene: TRBJ1-2; abundance: NA; d_gene: TRBD1
CDR3nt: TGTGCCAGTAGTATAAGTCAAGTTCAAGAGACCCAGTACTTC; CDR3aa: CASSISQVQETQYF; v_gene: TRBV19; j_gene: TRBJ2-5; abundance: many; d_gene: NA
CDR3nt: TGTGCCAGTAGTGGGGGAAAGTGGCTAGCGGGGGACAATGAGCAGTTCTTC; CDR3aa: CASSGGKWLAGDNEQFF; v_gene: TRBV19; j_gene: TRBJ2-1; abundance: medium-sized; d_gene: TRBD2
CDR3nt: TGTGCCAGCAGCTTAATGGTCTCCACAGATACGCAGTATTTT; CDR3aa: CASSLMVSTDTQYF; v_gene: TRBV7-9; j_gene: TRBJ2-3; abundance: many; d_gene: NA
CDR3nt: TGTGCCAGCAGTCCCGCCGCGGGTCGACTAGCGAGCTCCTACGAGCAGTACTTC; CDR3aa: CASSPAAGRLASSYEQYF; v_gene: TRBV6-5; j_gene: TRBJ2-7; abundance: many; d_gene: TRBD2
CDR3nt: TGTGCCAGCAGTGACAGCTCATATAATTCACCCCTCCACTTT; CDR3aa: CASSDSSYNSPLHF; v_gene: TRBV7-8; j_gene: TRBJ1-6; abundance: NA; d_gene: NA
CDR3nt: TGTGCCAGCAGTGAGTGGACTAGCGGGTACTACAATGAGCAGTTCTTC; CDR3aa: CASSEWTSGYYNEQFF; v_gene: TRBV2; j_gene: TRBJ2-1; abundance: NA; d_gene: TRBD2
CDR3nt: TGTGCCAGCAGCCCTTTCTGGGCGGGAGCCGACAATGAGCAGTTCTTC; CDR3aa: CASSPFWAGADNEQFF; v_gene: TRBV7-2; j_gene: TRBJ2-1; abundance: NA; d_gene: TRBD2
CDR3nt: TGTGCCAGCAGCTTAGTCACTAGCGGGAGTGACGACAATGAGCAGTTCTTC; CDR3aa: CASSLVTSGSDDNEQFF; v_gene: TRBV7-9; j_gene: TRBJ2-1; abundance: medium-sized; d_gene: TRBD2
CDR3nt: TGTGCCAGCAGCTTAAAAAGGGAGAGGACAGATACGCAGTATTTT; CDR3aa: CASSLKRERTDTQYF; v_gene: TRBV7-9; j_gene: TRBJ2-3; abundance: many; d_gene: NA
CDR3nt: TGTGCCAGCAGTGAGACTAGCGGGGGCCGAAATGAGCAGTTCTTC; CDR3aa: CASSETSGGRNEQFF; v_gene: TRBV6-1; j_gene: TRBJ2-1; abundance: NA; d_gene: TRBD2
CDR3nt: TGTGCCAGCAGCTGGGGGGACATCCGCCTAAACACCGGGGAGCTGTTTTTT; CDR3aa: CASSWGDIRLNTGELFF; v_gene: TRBV7-9; j_gene: TRBJ2-2; abundance: NA; d_gene: NA
CDR3nt: TGCAGTGCTAGAGCGGGGTATGAGCAGTTCTTC; CDR3aa: CSARAGYEQFF; v_gene: TRBV20-1; j_gene: TRBJ2-1; abundance: NA; d_gene: NA
CDR3nt: TGCAGCGCCTTACTCGGTAGCGGGAGCGGGGCCAAAAACATTCAGTACTTC; CDR3aa: CSALLGSGSGAKNIQYF; v_gene: TRBV29-1; j_gene: TRBJ2-4; abundance: many; d_gene: TRBD2
CDR3nt: TGTGCCAGCAGTGAAGCGTTTGGCTACACCTTC; CDR3aa: CASSEAFGYTF; v_gene: TRBV6-1; j_gene: TRBJ1-2; abundance: many; d_gene: NA
CDR3nt: TGTGCCAGCAGCTTGACAACTAACTATGGCTACACCTTC; CDR3aa: CASSLTTNYGYTF; v_gene: TRBV5-6; j_gene: TRBJ1-2; abundance: many; d_gene: NA
CDR3nt: TGCGCCAGCAGCCAGAACAACAACGATGAGCAGTTCTTC; CDR3aa: CASSQNNNDEQFF; v_gene: TRBV4-1; j_gene: TRBJ2-1; abundance: many; d_gene: NA
CDR3nt: TGTGCCAGCAGCTTAGCGCTCGGAACGAACACCGGGGAGCTGGTTTTT; CDR3aa: CASSLALGTNTGELVF; v_gene: TRBV7-2; j_gene: TRBJ2-2; abundance: many; d_gene: NA
CDR3nt: TGCAGTGCTAGTGGACTAGTGGAGCGAGAGACCCAGTACTTC; CDR3aa: CSASGLVERETQYF; v_gene: TRBV20-1; j_gene: TRBJ2-5; abundance: NA; d_gene: TRBD2
CDR3nt: TGCAGTGCCCGACCCGGTGTCGGATCCGGGGAGCTGTTTTTT; CDR3aa: CSARPGVGSGELFF; v_gene: TRBV20-1; j_gene: TRBJ2-2; abundance: medium-sized; d_gene: NA
CDR3nt: TGCGCCAGCAGCCGGACTAGCGGGGGGGGTTACAATGAGCAGTTCTTC; CDR3aa: CASSRTSGGGYNEQFF; v_gene: TRBV5-1; j_gene: TRBJ2-1; abundance: many; d_gene: TRBD2
CDR3nt: TGTGCCAGCAGTCGAGGAGCGCAACAGTACTTC; CDR3aa: CASSRGAQQYF; v_gene: TRBV6-5; j_gene: TRBJ2-5; abundance: once; d_gene: NA